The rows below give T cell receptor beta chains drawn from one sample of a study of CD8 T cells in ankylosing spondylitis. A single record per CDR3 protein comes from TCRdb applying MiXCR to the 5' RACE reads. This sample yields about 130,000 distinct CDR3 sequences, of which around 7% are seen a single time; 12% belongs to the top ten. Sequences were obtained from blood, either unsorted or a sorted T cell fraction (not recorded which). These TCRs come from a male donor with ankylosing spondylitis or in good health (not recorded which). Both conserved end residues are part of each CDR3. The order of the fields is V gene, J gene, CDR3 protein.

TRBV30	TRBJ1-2	CAWRAFGSLGYTF
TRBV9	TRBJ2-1	CASNVWGAYNEQFF
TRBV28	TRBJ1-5	CASSSGGGNQPQHF
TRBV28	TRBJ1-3	CASSLPGGSGNTIYF
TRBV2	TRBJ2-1	CASNGGGRYNEQFF
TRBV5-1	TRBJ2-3	CASSYRGGLSGTDTQYF
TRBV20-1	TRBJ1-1	CSARDVGRPVNTEAFF
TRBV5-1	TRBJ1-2	CASSSTQGAGGYTF
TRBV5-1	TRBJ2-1	CASSLSSASGNEQFF
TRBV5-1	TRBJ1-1	CASSSGHGSEAFF
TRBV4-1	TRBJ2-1	CASSQVPSGTHEQFF
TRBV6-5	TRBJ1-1	CASSYSKTPGAEAFF
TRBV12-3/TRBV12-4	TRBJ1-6	CASIRTGGSPLHF
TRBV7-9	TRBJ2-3	CASSLSDFNTDTQYF
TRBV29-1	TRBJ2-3	CSVDNPSGAGGTQYF
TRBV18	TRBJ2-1	CASSPPKFGTKYNEQFF
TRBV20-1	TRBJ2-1	CSARIIGLEYNEQFF
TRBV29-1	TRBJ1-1	CSVRGQMNTEAFF
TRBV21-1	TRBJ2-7	CASSGKHYEQYF
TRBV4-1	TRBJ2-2	CASSRPGQNTGELFF
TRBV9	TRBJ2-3	CASSSTTSVGLADSTDTQYF
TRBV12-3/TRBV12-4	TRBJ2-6	CASTTRASGANVLTF
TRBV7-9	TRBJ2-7	CASSPPGTGKFYEQYF
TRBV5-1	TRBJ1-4	CASSLSTTNEKLFF
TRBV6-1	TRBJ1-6	CASSSQRGVTNSPLHF
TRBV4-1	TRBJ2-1	CASSQGAGASSYNEQFF
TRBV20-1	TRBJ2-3	CSARLLQGGTQYF
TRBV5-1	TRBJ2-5	CASSFWGDFSGQETQYF